This T cell receptor (beta chain) was profiled in a study of lymphopenia after photon versus proton radiotherapy. V was trimmed by 0 bases and J by 1 base, leaving 7 bases between them. Germline CDR1 reads LGHNT; CDR2 reads FRNRAP. The CDR3 spans 15 residues. Libraries were prepared by immunoSEQ multiplex PCR; TCRdb keeps only in-frame clonotypes and omits some of them. The table includes 65,000 to 70,000 clones, about nine tenths detected once. This clone is a singleton in its sample. This specimen was peripheral blood, taken from a patient treated with photon-based radiotherapy. The origin of this receptor is a woman between 65 and 79 years old with pancreatic cancer. The V gene is TRBV12-5, the J gene TRBJ1-3, with D uncertain. DNA for the CDR3: TGTGCTAGTGGTTTGGTGGGCCGGTCTGGAAACACCATATATTTT. This encodes CASGLVGRSGNTIYF.